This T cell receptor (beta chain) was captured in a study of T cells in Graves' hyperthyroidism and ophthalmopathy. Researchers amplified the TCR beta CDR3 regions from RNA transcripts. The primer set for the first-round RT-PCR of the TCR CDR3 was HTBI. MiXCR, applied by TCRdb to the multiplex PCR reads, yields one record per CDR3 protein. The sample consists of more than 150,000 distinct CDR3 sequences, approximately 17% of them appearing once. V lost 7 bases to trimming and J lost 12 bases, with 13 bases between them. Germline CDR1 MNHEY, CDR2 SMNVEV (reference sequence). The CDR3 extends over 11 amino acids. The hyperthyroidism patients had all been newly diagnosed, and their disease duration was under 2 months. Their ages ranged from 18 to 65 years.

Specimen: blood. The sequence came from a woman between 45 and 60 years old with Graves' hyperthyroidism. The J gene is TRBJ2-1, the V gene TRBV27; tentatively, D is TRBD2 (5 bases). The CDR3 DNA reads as TGTGCCAGCAATCTCTTCGGAGGGCAGTTCTTC. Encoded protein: CASNLFGGQFF.